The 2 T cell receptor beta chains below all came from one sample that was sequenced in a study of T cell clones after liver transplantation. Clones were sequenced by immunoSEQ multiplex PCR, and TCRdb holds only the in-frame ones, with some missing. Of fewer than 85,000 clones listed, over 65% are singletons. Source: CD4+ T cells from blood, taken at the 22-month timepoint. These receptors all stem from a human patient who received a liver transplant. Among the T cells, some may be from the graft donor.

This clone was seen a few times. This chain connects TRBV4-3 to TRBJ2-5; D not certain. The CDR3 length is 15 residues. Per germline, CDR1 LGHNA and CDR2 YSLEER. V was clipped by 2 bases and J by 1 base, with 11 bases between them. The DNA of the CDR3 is TGCGCCAGCAGCCAATACGGAGCGTCCCAAGAGACCCAGTACTTC. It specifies CASSQYGASQETQYF.

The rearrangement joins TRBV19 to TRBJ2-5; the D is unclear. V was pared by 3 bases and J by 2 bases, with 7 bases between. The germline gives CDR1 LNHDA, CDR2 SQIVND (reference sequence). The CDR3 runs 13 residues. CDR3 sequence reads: CASSIARQETQYF. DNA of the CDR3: TGTGCCAGTAGTATTGCACGACAAGAGACCCAGTACTTC.